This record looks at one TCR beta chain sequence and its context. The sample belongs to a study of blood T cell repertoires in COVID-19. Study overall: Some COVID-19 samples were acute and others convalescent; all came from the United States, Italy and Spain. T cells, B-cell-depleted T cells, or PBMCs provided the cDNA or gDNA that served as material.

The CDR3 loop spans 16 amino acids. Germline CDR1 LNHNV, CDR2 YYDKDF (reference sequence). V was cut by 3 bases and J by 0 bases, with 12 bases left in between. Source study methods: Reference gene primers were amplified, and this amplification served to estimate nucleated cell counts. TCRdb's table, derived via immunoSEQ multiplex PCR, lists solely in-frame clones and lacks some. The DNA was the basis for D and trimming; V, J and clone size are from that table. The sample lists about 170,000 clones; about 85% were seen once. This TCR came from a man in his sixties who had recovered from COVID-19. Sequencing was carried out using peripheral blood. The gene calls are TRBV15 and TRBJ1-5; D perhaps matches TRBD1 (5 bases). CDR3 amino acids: CATSRSRDYSNQPQHF. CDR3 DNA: TGTGCCACCAGCAGGTCCAGGGATTATAGCAATCAGCCCCAGCATTTT.